These T cell receptor beta chains were read from a single sample in a study of T cell responses to AZD1222 COVID-19 vaccine. The data were produced by immunoSEQ multiplex PCR, yet TCRdb's version contains in-frame clones alone and is incomplete. The profile shows around 120,000 clones, about nine tenths of them singletons. Sequenced material: peripheral blood, taken on day 0 of AZD1222 vaccination. Receptors originate from an adult in good health. The CDR3 runs from the conserved cysteine through the conserved F or W. The D gene is left open where the match is weak.

V gene | D gene | CDR3 protein
TRBV28 | - | CASSLQGWPAFF
TRBV28 | - | CASSLGRWDEQYF
TRBV7-2 | - | CASSLNREGGEQYF
TRBV5-4 | - | CASSLIGRSPSYEQYF
TRBV12-3/TRBV12-4 | - | CASRQGGQPQHF
TRBV2 | - | CASLRVGPGELFF
TRBV29-1 | - | CSVSTGSTEAFF
TRBV6-5 | - | CASRMSGGGTEAFF
TRBV15 | TRBD1 | CATSREPGQESYEQYF
TRBV19 | TRBD1 | CASRTGQDEKLFF
TRBV15 | - | CATSRVSGVNEKLFF